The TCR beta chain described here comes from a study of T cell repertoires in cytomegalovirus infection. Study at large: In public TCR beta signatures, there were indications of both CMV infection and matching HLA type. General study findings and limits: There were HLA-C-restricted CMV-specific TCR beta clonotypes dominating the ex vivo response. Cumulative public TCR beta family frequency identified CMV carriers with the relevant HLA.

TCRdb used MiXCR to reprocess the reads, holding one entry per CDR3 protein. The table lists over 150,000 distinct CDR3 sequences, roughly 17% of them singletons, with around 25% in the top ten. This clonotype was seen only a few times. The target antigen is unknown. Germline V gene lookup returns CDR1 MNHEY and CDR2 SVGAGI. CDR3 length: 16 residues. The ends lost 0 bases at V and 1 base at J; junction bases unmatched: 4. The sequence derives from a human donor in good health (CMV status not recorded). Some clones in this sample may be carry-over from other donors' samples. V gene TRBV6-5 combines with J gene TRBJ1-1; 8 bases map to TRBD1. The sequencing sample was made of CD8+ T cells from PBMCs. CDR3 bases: TGTGCCAGCAGTTACTCAGACAGGGGTAGGAACACTGAAGCTTTCTTT. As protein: CASSYSDRGRNTEAFF.